This TCR beta chain was retrieved from a study of tumor-infiltrating lymphocytes in localized non-small cell lung cancer. Study information: Resected tumor was paired with non-adjacent uninvolved lung from the same patient.

To note about this clone: As yet, its antigen is unknown.

The V gene's germline CDR1 is MNHEY and CDR2 SVGAGI. Between the trimmed V and J ends, which lost 8 bases and 1 base, there was a span of 5 bases. The CDR3 sequence is 11 residues long. Study-level findings and limits: Technical variation could not be separated from intratumor heterogeneity here. No link was found between tumor T-cell fraction and recurrence-free survival.

The repertoire was sequenced with immunoSEQ multiplex PCR; TCRdb's copy has only in-frame clones and lacks some. This table holds 20,000 to 25,000 clones, 60% to 75% found once. Material: lung tumor tissue. The chain has TRBV6-5 and TRBJ1-1; D may be TRBD1 (5 bases). The receptor was derived from a human donor with non-small cell lung cancer. CDR3 DNA: TGTGCCAGCCAGGGGAACACTGAAGCTTTCTTT. Amino acid sequence: CASQGNTEAFF.